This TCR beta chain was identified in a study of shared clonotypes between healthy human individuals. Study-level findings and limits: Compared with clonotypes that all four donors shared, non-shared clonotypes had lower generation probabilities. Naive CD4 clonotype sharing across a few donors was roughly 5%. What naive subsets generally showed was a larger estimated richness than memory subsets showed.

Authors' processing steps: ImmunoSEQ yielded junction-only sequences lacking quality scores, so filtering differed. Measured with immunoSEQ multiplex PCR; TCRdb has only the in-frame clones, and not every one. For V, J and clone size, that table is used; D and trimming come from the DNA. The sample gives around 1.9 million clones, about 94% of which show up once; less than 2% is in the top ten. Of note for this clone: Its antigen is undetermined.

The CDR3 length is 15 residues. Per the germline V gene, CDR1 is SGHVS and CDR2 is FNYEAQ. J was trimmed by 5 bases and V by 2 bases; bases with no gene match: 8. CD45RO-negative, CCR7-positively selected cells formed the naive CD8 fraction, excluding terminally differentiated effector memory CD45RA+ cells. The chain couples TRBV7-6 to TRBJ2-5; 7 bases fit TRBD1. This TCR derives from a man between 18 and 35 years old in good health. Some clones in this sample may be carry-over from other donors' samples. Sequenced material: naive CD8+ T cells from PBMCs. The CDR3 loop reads CASSLNRQGAETQYF. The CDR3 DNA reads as TGTGCCAGCAGCTTAAACCGACAGGGAGCGGAGACCCAGTACTTC.